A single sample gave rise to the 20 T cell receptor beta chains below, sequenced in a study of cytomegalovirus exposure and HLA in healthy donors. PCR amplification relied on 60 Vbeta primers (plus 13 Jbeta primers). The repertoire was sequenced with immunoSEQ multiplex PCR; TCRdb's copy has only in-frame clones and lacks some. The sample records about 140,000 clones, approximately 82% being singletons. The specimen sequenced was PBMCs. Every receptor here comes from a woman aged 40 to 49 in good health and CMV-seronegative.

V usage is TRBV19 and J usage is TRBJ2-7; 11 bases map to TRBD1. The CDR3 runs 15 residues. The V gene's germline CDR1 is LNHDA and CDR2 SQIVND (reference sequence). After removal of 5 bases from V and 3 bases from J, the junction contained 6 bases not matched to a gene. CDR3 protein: CASSDRTGGFYEQYF. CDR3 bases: TGTGCCAGTAGTGATAGGACAGGGGGCTTCTACGAGCAGTACTTC. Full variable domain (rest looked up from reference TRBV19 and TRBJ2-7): DGGITQSPKYLFRKEGQNVTLSCEQNLNHDAMYWYRQDPGQGLRLIYYSQIVNDFQKGDIAEGYSVSREKKESFPLTVTSAQKNPTAFYLCASSDRTGGFYEQYFGPGTRLTVT.

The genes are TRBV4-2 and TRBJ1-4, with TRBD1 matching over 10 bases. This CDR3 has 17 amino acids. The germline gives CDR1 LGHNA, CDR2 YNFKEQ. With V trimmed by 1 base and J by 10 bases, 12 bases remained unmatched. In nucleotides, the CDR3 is TGTGCCAGCAGCCAAGTTCTATCCAGGACAGGGGGGGCAAAACTGTTTTTT. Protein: CASSQVLSRTGGAKLFF.

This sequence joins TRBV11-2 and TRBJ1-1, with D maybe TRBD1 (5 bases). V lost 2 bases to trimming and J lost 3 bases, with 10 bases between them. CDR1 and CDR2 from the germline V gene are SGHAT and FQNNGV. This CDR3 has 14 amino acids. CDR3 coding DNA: TGTGCCAGCAGCTTACTCGGGGGAGACACTGAAGCTTTCTTT. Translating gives CASSLLGGDTEAFF. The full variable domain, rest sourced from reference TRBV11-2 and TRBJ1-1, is EAGVAQSPRYKIIEKRQSVAFWCNPISGHATLYWYQQILGQGPKLLIQFQNNGVVDDSQLPKDRFSAERLKGVDSTLKIQPAKLEDSAVYLCASSLLGGDTEAFFGQGTRLTVV.

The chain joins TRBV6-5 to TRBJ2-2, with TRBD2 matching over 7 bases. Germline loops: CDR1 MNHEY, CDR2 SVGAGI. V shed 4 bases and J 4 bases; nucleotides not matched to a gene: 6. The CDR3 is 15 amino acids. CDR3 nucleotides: TGTGCCAGCAGTTCGAACGGGAGGCCCACCGGGGAGCTGTTTTTT. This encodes CASSSNGRPTGELFF.

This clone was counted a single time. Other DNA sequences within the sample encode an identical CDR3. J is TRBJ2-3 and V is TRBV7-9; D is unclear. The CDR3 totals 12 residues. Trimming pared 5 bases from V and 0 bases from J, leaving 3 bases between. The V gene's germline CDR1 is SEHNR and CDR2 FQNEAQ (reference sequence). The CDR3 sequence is CASSQSTDTQYF. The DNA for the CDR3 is TGTGCCAGCAGCCAGAGCACAGATACGCAGTATTTT.

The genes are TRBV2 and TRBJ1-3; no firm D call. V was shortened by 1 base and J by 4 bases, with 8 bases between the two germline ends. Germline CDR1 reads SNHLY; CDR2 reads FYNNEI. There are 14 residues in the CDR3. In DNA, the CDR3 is TGTGCCAGCAGTGAAGAACGGTGGGGAAACACCATATATTTT. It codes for CASSEERWGNTIYF.

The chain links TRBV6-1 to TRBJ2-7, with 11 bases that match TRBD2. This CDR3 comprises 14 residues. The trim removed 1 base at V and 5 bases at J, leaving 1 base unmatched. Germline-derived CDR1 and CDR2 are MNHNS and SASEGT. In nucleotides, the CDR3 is TGTGCCAGCAGTGAAGGACTAGCGGGGAACGAGCAGTACTTC. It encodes CASSEGLAGNEQYF.

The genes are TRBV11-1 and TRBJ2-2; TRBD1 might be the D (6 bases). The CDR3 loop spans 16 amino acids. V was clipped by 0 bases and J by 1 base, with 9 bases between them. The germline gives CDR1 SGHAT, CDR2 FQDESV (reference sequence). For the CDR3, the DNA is TGTGCCAGCAGCTTAGCTCTGACAGGGAACACCGGGGAGCTGTTTTTT. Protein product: CASSLALTGNTGELFF.

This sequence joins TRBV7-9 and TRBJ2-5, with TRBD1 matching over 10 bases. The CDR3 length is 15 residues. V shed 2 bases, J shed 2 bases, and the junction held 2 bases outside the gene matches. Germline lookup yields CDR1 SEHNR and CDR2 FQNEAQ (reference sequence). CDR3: CASSLRTGGQETQYF. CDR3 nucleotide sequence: TGTGCCAGCAGCTTAAGGACAGGGGGTCAAGAGACCCAGTACTTC.

The CDR3 here is CASSQVGGKKANYGYTF. The CDR3 nucleotides read TGCGCCAGCAGCCAAGTAGGGGGCAAAAAGGCTAACTATGGCTACACCTTC. V and J are TRBV4-3 and TRBJ1-2; TRBD1 matches 7 bases. Germline V gene lookup returns CDR1 LGHNA and CDR2 YSLEER. The CDR3 spans 17 residues. J gave up 0 bases and V 1 base, and 8 bases lay outside the gene matches.

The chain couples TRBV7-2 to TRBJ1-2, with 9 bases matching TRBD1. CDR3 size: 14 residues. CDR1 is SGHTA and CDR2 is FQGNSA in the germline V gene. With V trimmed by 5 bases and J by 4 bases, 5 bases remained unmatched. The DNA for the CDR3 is TGTGCCAGCAGCCCATCGACAGGGGGCTATGGCTACACCTTC. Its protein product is CASSPSTGGYGYTF.

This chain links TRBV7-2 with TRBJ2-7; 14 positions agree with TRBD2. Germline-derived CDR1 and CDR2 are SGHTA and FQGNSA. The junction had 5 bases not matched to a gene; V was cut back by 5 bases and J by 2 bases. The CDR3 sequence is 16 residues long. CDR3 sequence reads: CASSEGLAGDTYEQYF. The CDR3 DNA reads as TGTGCCAGCAGCGAGGGACTAGCGGGGGATACCTACGAGCAGTACTTC.

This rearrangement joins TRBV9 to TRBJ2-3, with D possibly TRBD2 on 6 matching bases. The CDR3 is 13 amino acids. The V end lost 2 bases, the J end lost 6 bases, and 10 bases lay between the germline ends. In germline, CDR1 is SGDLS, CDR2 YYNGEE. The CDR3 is CASSVGDSDTQYF. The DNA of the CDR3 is TGTGCCAGCAGCGTGGGGGACTCCGATACGCAGTATTTT.

In DNA, the CDR3 is TGCGCCAGCAGCTTGGAGGGGAAAACTGAAGCTTTCTTT. Translating it yields CASSLEGKTEAFF. The chain employs TRBV5-1 and TRBJ1-1; D perhaps matches TRBD1 (5 bases). The CDR3 length is 13 residues. Germline lookup yields CDR1 SGHRS and CDR2 YFSETQ. Trimming stripped 0 bases from V and 5 bases from J, with 8 bases between.

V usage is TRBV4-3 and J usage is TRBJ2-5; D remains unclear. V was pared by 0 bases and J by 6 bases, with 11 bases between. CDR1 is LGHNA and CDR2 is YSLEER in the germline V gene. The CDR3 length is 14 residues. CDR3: CASSQESGLKTQYF. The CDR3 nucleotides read TGCGCCAGCAGCCAAGAATCCGGGTTGAAGACCCAGTACTTC.

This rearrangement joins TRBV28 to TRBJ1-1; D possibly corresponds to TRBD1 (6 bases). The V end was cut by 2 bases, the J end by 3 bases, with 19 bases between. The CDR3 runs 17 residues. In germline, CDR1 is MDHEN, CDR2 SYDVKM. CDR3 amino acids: CASSLILAGVEHTEAFF. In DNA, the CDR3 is TGTGCCAGCAGTTTAATCTTGGCAGGGGTTGAGCACACTGAAGCTTTCTTT.

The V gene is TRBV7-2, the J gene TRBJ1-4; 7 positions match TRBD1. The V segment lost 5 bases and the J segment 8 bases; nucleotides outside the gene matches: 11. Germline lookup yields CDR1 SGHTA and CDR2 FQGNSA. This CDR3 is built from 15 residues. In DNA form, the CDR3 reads TGTGCCAGCAGCCCATCCGGGACAGCCAGCGAAAAACTGTTTTTT. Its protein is CASSPSGTASEKLFF.

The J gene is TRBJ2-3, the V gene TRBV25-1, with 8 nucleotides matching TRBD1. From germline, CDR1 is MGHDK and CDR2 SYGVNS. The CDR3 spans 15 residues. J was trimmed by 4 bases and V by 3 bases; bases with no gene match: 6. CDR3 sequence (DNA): TGTGCCAGCAGTGATTCAGGGGGCAGGGCAGATACGCAGTATTTT. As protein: CASSDSGGRADTQYF.

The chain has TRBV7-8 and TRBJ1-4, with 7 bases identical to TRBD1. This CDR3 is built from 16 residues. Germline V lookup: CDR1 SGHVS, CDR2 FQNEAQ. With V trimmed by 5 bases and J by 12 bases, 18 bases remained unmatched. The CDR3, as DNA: TGTGCCAGCAGCCCACGGCTAAGCCAAAGGGGGCAGGAACTGTTTTTT. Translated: CASSPRLSQRGQELFF.

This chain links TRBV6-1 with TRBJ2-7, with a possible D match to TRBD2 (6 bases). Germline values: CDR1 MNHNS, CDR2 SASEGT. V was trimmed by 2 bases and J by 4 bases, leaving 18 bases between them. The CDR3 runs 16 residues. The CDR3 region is CASSEWGPSVNYEQYF. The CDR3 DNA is TGTGCCAGCAGTGAATGGGGACCTAGCGTAAATTACGAGCAGTACTTC.